This T cell receptor (beta chain) is drawn from a study of blood T cell repertoires in COVID-19. The wider study: Whether acute or convalescent, the COVID-19 samples came from the United States, Italy and Spain.

The method was immunoSEQ multiplex PCR; TCRdb's version includes in-frame clones alone and lacks a portion of them. The sample lists about 300,000 clones, around 84% occurring once. The clonotype was recovered from a human donor with COVID-19, enrolled during active disease. The donor label of this sample is uncertain. Material for sequencing was peripheral blood.

CDR3 coding DNA: TGTGCCAGCAGGCTACAGGGGGCGGCGGAAAAACTGTTTTTT. Its protein product is CASRLQGAAEKLFF. This rearrangement joins TRBV2 to TRBJ1-4, with 9 bases aligning to TRBD1. V shed 6 bases and J 8 bases; nucleotides not matched to a gene: 7. Germline CDR1 and CDR2: SNHLY and FYNNEI. CDR3 length: 14 residues.